This is a list of T cell receptor beta chains from one sample in a study of CD8+ T cells in alopecia areata. Here immunoSEQ multiplex PCR was the method, and the copy in TCRdb shows in-frame clones only, minus some. Of 180,000 or so clones listed, approximately 50% are singletons. Source: CD8+ T cells sorted from blood, taken around week 54, from a patient treated with tofacitinib. These receptors were obtained from a human donor with alopecia areata. The CDR3 runs from the conserved cysteine through the conserved F or W. Each record gives: V gene, clone size, D gene, J gene, CDR3 DNA, CDR3 protein. The D gene is left open where the match is weak. Rows give clone size only sometimes, using once, few, many, or a class for an expanded clone.

>TRBV27|.|.|TRBJ2-3
TGTGCCAGCAGTGCCAGCCGGGATACGCAGTATTTT
CASSASRDTQYF
>TRBV7-3|few|.|TRBJ1-2
TGTGCCAGCAGCCCGAGGGAGAGGTCTGTCTATGGCTACACCTTC
CASSPRERSVYGYTF
>TRBV29-1|.|.|TRBJ2-7
TGCAGCGCTTACGGGGCAGAGAACTACGAGCAGTACTTC
CSAYGAENYEQYF
>TRBV27|few|.|TRBJ1-2
TGTGCCAGCAGTTTAGGGCAGGGCTGGAATGGCTACACCTTC
CASSLGQGWNGYTF
>TRBV7-9|.|TRBD2|TRBJ2-1
TGTGCCAGCAGCCTGACTAGCGTCCACAATGAGCAGTTCTTC
CASSLTSVHNEQFF
>TRBV14|.|TRBD1|TRBJ2-7
TGTGCCAGCAGCCTCCCGGGACAGGGGTTCTACGAGCAGTACTTC
CASSLPGQGFYEQYF
>TRBV5-4|.|.|TRBJ2-5
TGTGCCAGCAGCCATCCAGACGGACTCCCTTCACAAGAGACCCAGTACTTC
CASSHPDGLPSQETQYF
>TRBV21-1|medium-sized|.|TRBJ1-4
TGTGCCAGCAGCAAACAGGGGGCTAATGAAAAACTGTTTTTT
CASSKQGANEKLFF
>TRBV5-4|.|.|TRBJ2-7
TGTGCCAGCAGCTTGAAGGTATACGAGCAGTACTTC
CASSLKVYEQYF
>TRBV2|.|.|TRBJ2-5
TGTGCCAGCAGTGAGGAGCTCGCGGGGGAGACCCAGTACTTC
CASSEELAGETQYF
>TRBV4-1|.|.|TRBJ1-2
TGCGCCAGCAGCCCCCGAGAAGGCCAGCATGGCTACACCTTC
CASSPREGQHGYTF
>TRBV11-2|.|.|TRBJ2-1
TGTGCCAGCAGCGCCGACACATACAATGAGCAGTTCTTC
CASSADTYNEQFF
>TRBV2|.|TRBD1|TRBJ2-7
TGTGCCCTCGGAGCCGGGACAGGGGGCTACGAGCAGTACTTC
CALGAGTGGYEQYF
>TRBV7-9|.|.|TRBJ2-5
TGTGCCAGCAGCCGAGGGGATGGGACCCAGTACTTC
CASSRGDGTQYF
>TRBV5-6|.|.|TRBJ2-7
TGTGCCAGCAGCGGGGGGTACGAGCAGTACTTC
CASSGGYEQYF
>TRBV10-3|few|TRBD2|TRBJ2-1
TGTGCCATCAGTGAGTTTAGCGGGGGTACCTACAATGAGCAGTTCTTC
CAISEFSGGTYNEQFF
>TRBV6-5|.|.|TRBJ2-7
TGTGCCAGCATCGGGGGACGCTCCTACGAGCAGTACTTC
CASIGGRSYEQYF
>TRBV5-1|few|.|TRBJ2-7
TGCGCCAGCAGCCTGAACACCTACGAGCAGTACTTC
CASSLNTYEQYF
>TRBV13|.|.|TRBJ2-7
TGTGCCAGCAGCGCCCAGGGGATTCCCTACGAGCAGTACTTC
CASSAQGIPYEQYF
>TRBV27|.|TRBD1|TRBJ1-2
TGTGCCAGCAGAGGACAGGGCGGGGACTATGGCTACACCTTC
CASRGQGGDYGYTF
>TRBV6-5|.|TRBD2|TRBJ2-3
TGTGCCAGCAGTTTAGGAGCGGGGGGACGTCATACGCAGTATTTT
CASSLGAGGRHTQYF
>TRBV5-6|.|.|TRBJ2-3
TGTGCCAGCAGCTTGGCGGGGGAAGGAGATACGCAGTATTTT
CASSLAGEGDTQYF
>TRBV7-2|.|.|TRBJ2-3
TGTGCCAGCAGCTTTAACGCAGATACGCAGTATTTT
CASSFNADTQYF